This T cell receptor beta chain emerged from a study of T-cell reconstitution after alpha-beta-depleted transplantation in children. CDR3 size: 18 residues. Germline trimming cut 6 bases from V and 2 bases from J; bases unmatched to any gene: 11. Per the germline V gene, CDR1 is SQVTM and CDR2 is ANQGSEA. At least ten counts were recorded for this clonotype. The TCRbeta library was prepared with unique molecular identifiers. TCRdb processed the PCR reads anew with MiXCR; each CDR3 protein has one entry. The sample yields about 610,000 distinct CDR3 sequences, about 11% seen once. This TCR was recovered from a human donor who donated a stem cell graft to a child with acute myeloid leukemia. This chain connects TRBV29-1 to TRBJ2-3; the match to TRBD2 covers 16 bases. Sequencing used PBMCs from the stem cell graft donor, obtained from the stem cell graft. DNA for the CDR3: TGCAGCGTCTATAAGGGGACTAGCGGGAGGGTCCTCACAGATACGCAGTATTTT. It translates to CSVYKGTSGRVLTDTQYF.